These T cell receptor beta chains were read from a single sample in a study of blood T cell repertoires in COVID-19. Produced via immunoSEQ multiplex PCR; TCRdb's table is partial and in-frame only. This sample has around 200,000 clones, with around 90% found just once. Material: peripheral blood. These receptors all stem from a middle-aged man with active or convalescent COVID-19. The CDR3 runs from the conserved cysteine through the conserved F or W. D genes are given only for firm matches. Where a row states a size, it is once, few, many or the class of an expanded clone; other rows omit it.

j_call	d_call	v_call	clone_size	cdr3_length	cdr3_aa	cdr3_nt
TRBJ1-1	NA	TRBV7-2	NA	14	CASSPSRTVTEAFF	TGTGCCAGCAGCCCGTCCAGGACAGTGACTGAAGCTTTCTTT
TRBJ1-5	NA	TRBV6-2/TRBV6-3	once	16	CASSNSTRYSNQPQHF	TGTGCCAGCAGCAACTCGACACGATACAGCAATCAGCCCCAGCATTTT
TRBJ2-5	TRBD2	TRBV19	NA	16	CASRRLAGGISETQYF	TGTGCCAGTAGAAGACTAGCGGGGGGTATTTCGGAGACCCAGTACTTC
TRBJ1-5	TRBD1	TRBV28	NA	18	CASSLGTGLFLSNQPQHF	TGTGCCAGCAGTCTGGGGACAGGGCTATTCCTTAGCAATCAGCCCCAGCATTTT
TRBJ1-2	TRBD1	TRBV30	NA	15	CAAYRDRALNYGYTF	TGTGCCGCCTACCGGGACAGGGCCCTTAACTATGGCTACACCTTC
TRBJ1-2	TRBD1	TRBV2	NA	15	CASSWDRGTFSGYTF	TGTGCCAGCAGTTGGGACAGGGGGACCTTTAGTGGCTACACCTTC
TRBJ1-5	NA	TRBV2	NA	15	CASSEQNLSNQPQHF	TGTGCCAGCAGTGAACAGAACCTTAGCAATCAGCCCCAGCATTTT
TRBJ2-4	TRBD1	TRBV7-9	once	16	CASSPGTVGAKNIQYF	TGTGCCAGCAGCCCTGGGACAGTGGGAGCCAAAAACATTCAGTACTTC
TRBJ2-7	TRBD1	TRBV5-1	NA	15	CASSLEGRGPHEQYF	TGCGCCAGCAGCTTGGAGGGCAGGGGGCCCCACGAGCAGTACTTC
TRBJ2-7	TRBD2	TRBV2	NA	18	CASRPSWTSGGETYEQYF	TGTGCCAGCAGGCCGTCCTGGACTAGCGGGGGGGAAACCTACGAGCAGTACTTC
TRBJ1-3	NA	TRBV6-4	once	12	CASLISGNTIYF	TGTGCCAGCCTAATCTCTGGAAACACCATATATTTT
TRBJ2-5	TRBD1	TRBV7-9	NA	13	CASSLRTGETQYF	TGTGCCAGCAGCTTAAGGACAGGAGAGACCCAGTACTTC
TRBJ2-7	NA	TRBV14	NA	14	CASSALTPPYEQYF	TGTGCCAGCAGCGCGCTGACACCGCCCTACGAGCAGTACTTC
TRBJ2-7	NA	TRBV5-1	NA	12	CASSLEPIKKYF	TGCGCCAGCAGCTTGGAGCCTATTAAAAAGTACTTC
TRBJ2-7	TRBD1	TRBV9	NA	16	CASSVNTGVPSYEQYF	TGTGCCAGCAGCGTTAACACAGGGGTGCCTTCCTACGAGCAGTACTTC
TRBJ2-1	NA	TRBV3-1/TRBV3-2	once	11	CASTGGGEQFF	TGTGCCAGCACGGGGGGCGGTGAGCAGTTCTTC
TRBJ2-7	NA	TRBV6-5	NA	13	CASISDLSYEQYF	TGTGCCAGCATATCGGACTTGTCCTACGAGCAGTACTTC
TRBJ1-1	NA	TRBV11-3	NA	14	CASRSGEGGTEAFF	TGTGCCAGCAGATCAGGGGAGGGAGGGACTGAAGCTTTCTTT
TRBJ1-2	TRBD1	TRBV6-5	NA	13	CASRDTGGYGYTF	TGTGCCAGCAGAGATACAGGGGGTTATGGCTACACCTTC
TRBJ2-3	NA	TRBV6-4	NA	13	CASSVESADTQYF	TGTGCCAGCAGTGTTGAAAGCGCAGATACGCAGTATTTT
TRBJ1-1	NA	TRBV7-2	few	14	CASSLGPVNTEAFF	TGTGCCAGCAGCTTAGGTCCGGTAAACACTGAAGCTTTCTTT
TRBJ2-2	NA	TRBV9	NA	14	CASSDQTSPGELFF	TGTGCCAGCAGCGACCAGACAAGCCCAGGGGAGCTGTTTTTT
TRBJ1-1	TRBD1	TRBV7-9	NA	15	CASSLGGTANTEAFF	TGTGCCAGCAGCTTAGGAGGGACAGCGAACACTGAAGCTTTCTTT
TRBJ2-3	TRBD2	TRBV7-6	NA	18	CASSLGEWRGGPTDTQYF	TGTGCCAGCAGCTTAGGAGAGTGGCGCGGGGGGCCCACAGATACGCAGTATTTT
TRBJ2-1	NA	TRBV20-1	NA	16	CSASDPRGTGYNEQFF	TGCAGTGCTAGTGACCCAAGGGGGACGGGATACAATGAGCAGTTCTTC
TRBJ2-1	TRBD1	TRBV18	NA	16	CASSPPGQGVYNEQFF	TGTGCCAGCTCACCACCGGGACAGGGAGTGTACAATGAGCAGTTCTTC
TRBJ1-3	NA	TRBV13	NA	14	CASSLLRSGNTIYF	TGTGCCAGCAGCTTACTCCGCTCTGGAAACACCATATATTTT
TRBJ2-1	NA	TRBV7-2	NA	16	CASSLERVGALDEQFF	TGTGCCAGCAGCTTAGAGCGGGTCGGCGCGCTGGATGAGCAGTTCTTC
TRBJ2-2	TRBD2	TRBV5-4	NA	16	CASSLEAGTNTGELFF	TGTGCCAGCAGCTTGGAAGCGGGGACGAACACCGGGGAGCTGTTTTTT
TRBJ2-3	NA	TRBV5-1	NA	13	CASSWGQADTQYF	TGCGCCAGCAGCTGGGGGCAAGCAGATACGCAGTATTTT